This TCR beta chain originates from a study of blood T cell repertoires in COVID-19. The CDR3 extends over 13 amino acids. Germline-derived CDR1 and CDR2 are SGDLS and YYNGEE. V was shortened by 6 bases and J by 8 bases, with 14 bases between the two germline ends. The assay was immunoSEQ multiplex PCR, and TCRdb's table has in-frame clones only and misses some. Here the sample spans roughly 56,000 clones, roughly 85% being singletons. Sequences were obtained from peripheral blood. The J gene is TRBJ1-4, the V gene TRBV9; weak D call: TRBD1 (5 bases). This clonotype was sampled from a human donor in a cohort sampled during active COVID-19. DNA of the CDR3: TGTGCCAGCACCACCCATCCAGGGGAAAAACTGTTTTTT. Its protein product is CASTTHPGEKLFF.